These 2 T cell receptor beta chains were sequenced from one sample in a study of OX40 agonist ivuxolimab in advanced cancers. Clones were sequenced by immunoSEQ multiplex PCR, and TCRdb holds only the in-frame ones, with some missing. Of about 46,000 clones in the sample, about 88% were seen once. This specimen consisted of CD4+ or CD8+ T cells sorted from blood, obtained in a trial of the OX40 agonist ivuxolimab. Source of these receptors: an adult with an advanced solid tumor such as melanoma, head and neck, liver or kidney cancer.

Written as DNA, the CDR3 is TGTGCCAGCAGCATAATAGGGTCCATTTCGGGGGAAAAACTGTTTTTT. Translation: CASSIIGSISGEKLFF. The chain carries TRBV7-9 and TRBJ1-4; no firm D call. The germline V gene encodes CDR1 SEHNR and CDR2 FQNEAQ (reference sequence). V lost 5 bases and J 8 bases, leaving 21 bases between the germline ends. CDR3 size: 16 residues.

The rearrangement links TRBV27 to TRBJ1-2; D is perhaps TRBD1 (6 bases). V lost 9 bases and J 3 bases, leaving 14 bases between the germline ends. The length of the CDR3 is 13 residues. From germline, CDR1 is MNHEY and CDR2 SMNVEV (reference sequence). CDR3 coding DNA: TGTGCCAGTAGCGACGGGACATACTATGGCTACACCTTC. Its protein is CASSDGTYYGYTF.